Each of the 2 T cell receptor beta chains below was sequenced from the same sample in a study of blood T cell repertoires in COVID-19. Clones were read by immunoSEQ multiplex PCR, and TCRdb kept only the in-frame ones, dropping some. The sample holds more than 95,000 clones, roughly nine tenths seen once. Sequenced sample: peripheral blood. The origin of the receptors is a man in his 70s who had recovered from COVID-19.

V usage is TRBV24-1 and J usage is TRBJ2-3; D ambiguous. Germline-derived CDR1 and CDR2 are KGHDR and SFDVKD. V dropped 6 bases and J dropped 4 bases, with 7 bases sitting between them. CDR3 length: 12 residues. The CDR3 bases are TGTGCCACCAGTCGAGTGTCAGATACGCAGTATTTT. The encoded protein is CATSRVSDTQYF.

V usage is TRBV7-7 and J usage is TRBJ2-5, with 14 bases fitting TRBD2. Looked up from germline, CDR1 is SSHAT and CDR2 is FNYEAQ (reference sequence). The CDR3 totals 16 residues. Trimming cost V 5 bases and J 2 bases; bases outside gene matches: 4. DNA of the CDR3: TGTGCCAGCAGCAACGGACTAGCGGGAGGTCAAGAGACCCAGTACTTC. As protein: CASSNGLAGGQETQYF.